This TCR beta chain came from a study of blood T cell repertoires in COVID-19. Recruited during active infection, patients (from Seattle) were subsequently followed longitudinally. Repertoires were generated with immunoSEQ multiplex PCR, while TCRdb's copy carries only in-frame clones and drops some. The sample has under 450,000 clones; 65% to 90% are singletons. The junction had 8 bases not matched to a gene; V was cut back by 5 bases and J by 7 bases. This CDR3 has 15 residues. Germline-derived CDR1 and CDR2 are KGHSH and LQKENI. The specimen was peripheral blood. V usage is TRBV18 and J usage is TRBJ1-4; TRBD1 matches 9 bases. The sequence was collected from a woman aged 60 to 75 with COVID-19, enrolled during active disease. CDR3 bases: TGTGCCAGCTCAACCACAGGGGGCGCGGGTGAAAAACTGTTTTTT. Encoded protein: CASSTTGGAGEKLFF. The variable domain in full, completed from reference TRBV18 and TRBJ1-4, reads NAGVMQNPRHLVRRRGQEARLRCSPMKGHSHVYWYRQLPEEGLKFMVYLQKENIIDESGMPKERFSAEFPKEGPSILRIQQVVRGDSAAYFCASSTTGGAGEKLFFGSGTQLSVL.